These 11 T cell receptor beta chains share one sample of origin, sequenced in a study of blood T cell repertoires in COVID-19. Data came from immunoSEQ multiplex PCR; TCRdb stores just in-frame clones and leaves some out. The top ten hold around 4% of the sample, which has about 200,000 clones, 86% seen once. The source material was PBMCs or T cells enriched from blood (not recorded which). The receptors were gathered from a woman in her 30s who had been exposed to COVID-19.

This clone was seen more than once but under ten times. The J gene is TRBJ2-5, the V gene TRBV27, with a weak D call TRBD2 (5 bases). From germline, CDR1 is MNHEY and CDR2 SMNVEV (reference sequence). Trimming cost V 3 bases and J 4 bases, with 12 bases left between them. The CDR3 consists of 14 residues. The CDR3 coding sequence is TGTGCCAGCAGTTTTTCGGGATGGACAGAGACCCAGTACTTC. Its protein product is CASSFSGWTETQYF.

This chain connects TRBV18 to TRBJ2-7; 12 nucleotides agree with TRBD1. The CDR3 contains 14 residues. Germline V gives CDR1 KGHSH, CDR2 LQKENI. The ends lost 2 bases at V and 5 bases at J; junction bases unmatched: 1. Here the CDR3 reads CASSPGTGGHEQYF. CDR3 nucleotide sequence: TGTGCCAGCTCACCAGGGACAGGGGGCCACGAGCAGTACTTC.

The chain couples TRBV12-3 or TRBV12-4 to TRBJ1-5; no clear D gene. The CDR3 covers 12 residues. Trimming took 3 bases from V and 10 from J, leaving 10 bases between them. CDR3: CASSFLSGPQHF. The DNA of the CDR3 is TGTGCCAGCAGTTTTCTCAGTGGTCCCCAGCATTTT.

The genes are TRBV3-1 (or the pseudogene TRBV3-2) and TRBJ2-7; TRBD2 matches at 10 bases. CDR1 is LGHDT, CDR2 YNNKEL, per germline (reference sequence). This CDR3 region has 16 residues. J lost 3 bases, V lost 1 base, and 6 bases had no gene match. The CDR3, as DNA: TGTGCCAGCAGCCAAGCTAGCGGGGGAGCATACTACGAGCAGTACTTC. This encodes CASSQASGGAYYEQYF.

The rearrangement links TRBV2 to TRBJ1-2; D may be TRBD1 (6 bases). The CDR3 length is 14 residues. V lost 2 bases and J 8 bases, leaving 15 bases between the germline ends. Germline V gene sequence: CDR1 SNHLY, CDR2 FYNNEI. CDR3 in DNA: TGTGCCAGCAGTGAAAATCGGGGGGCTCGAGGCTACACCTTC. This sequence encodes CASSENRGARGYTF.

Here the CDR3 reads CATSLRGSSYNEQFF. The CDR3, as DNA: TGTGCCACCAGTCTGAGGGGGAGCTCCTACAATGAGCAGTTCTTC. The V gene is TRBV24-1, the J gene TRBJ2-1, with D perhaps TRBD1 (6 bases). Germline assignment: CDR1 KGHDR and CDR2 SFDVKD. This CDR3 comprises 15 residues. The V and J ends lost 6 bases and 0 bases respectively, with 11 bases between them.

The CDR3 reads CASSPGTSGGTDTQYF. For the CDR3, the DNA is TGTGCCAGCAGTCCGGGGACTAGCGGGGGCACAGATACGCAGTATTTT. The genes are TRBV27 and TRBJ2-3, with 13 bases that match TRBD2. J gave up 1 base and V 5 bases, and 3 bases lay outside the gene matches. The CDR3 extends over 16 amino acids. Germline V gene lookup returns CDR1 MNHEY and CDR2 SMNVEV (reference sequence).

The chain is built from TRBV12-3 or TRBV12-4 and TRBJ2-1; 7 bases match TRBD1. Unmatched junction bases numbered 9, after V lost 4 bases and J lost 12 bases. The CDR3 runs to 13 residues. The CDR3 protein is CASSSPRTGRQFF. In DNA, the CDR3 is TGTGCCAGCAGTTCCCCTAGGACAGGTAGGCAGTTCTTC.

CDR3 loop: CASTRGQGGGYTF. The CDR3 bases are TGTGCCAGCACCCGCGGACAGGGGGGCGGCTACACCTTC. This chain connects TRBV12-3 or TRBV12-4 to TRBJ1-2; 10 bases align to TRBD1. CDR3 size: 13 residues. Trimming at V came to 7 bases and at J to 8 bases, leaving 7 bases not matched to a gene.

The CDR3: CASSKWDRANYGYTF. As DNA, the CDR3 is TGTGCCAGCAGCAAATGGGACAGGGCTAACTATGGCTACACCTTC. V is TRBV21-1 and J is TRBJ1-2; TRBD1 is the table's D call, not checked against the DNA. TRBV21-1 constitutes a pseudogene. The CDR3 sequence is 15 residues long.

CDR3 protein: CASRPTGVSTDTQYF. The CDR3 DNA follows: TGCGCCAGCAGGCCGACAGGGGTGAGCACAGATACGCAGTATTTT. This sequence joins TRBV5-1 and TRBJ2-3; TRBD1 matches at 8 bases. V shed 5 bases, J shed 0 bases, and the junction held 5 bases outside the gene matches. Per the germline V gene, CDR1 is SGHRS and CDR2 is YFSETQ. CDR3 length equals 15 residues.